The rows below give T cell receptor beta chains drawn from one sample of a study of read filtering for tumor transcriptome and immune sequencing. TCRdb re-called the reads with MiXCR, one entry per CDR3 protein. The sample has 60,000 or so distinct CDR3 sequences; roughly 18% are singletons. Sequences were obtained from a population of CD138-negative cells sorted from bone marrow. All receptors derive from a donor aged 40 or over with multiple myeloma. Each CDR3 is given with its conserved first and last residue. The order of the fields is V gene, CDR3 protein.

v_gene: TRBV4-1; CDR3aa: CASSQPTEKNTEAFF
v_gene: TRBV7-9; CDR3aa: CASSLSLAGPMSGELFF
v_gene: TRBV6-6; CDR3aa: CASSLGQVGASYEQYF
v_gene: TRBV7-8; CDR3aa: CASSSGTRGGEQFF
v_gene: TRBV6-6; CDR3aa: CASSYSGLAEKTQYF
v_gene: TRBV20-1; CDR3aa: CSARSGSSYNEQFF
v_gene: TRBV20-1; CDR3aa: CSAMLAGPHNEQFF
v_gene: TRBV5-1; CDR3aa: CASRDTGTSTDTQYF
v_gene: TRBV12-3/TRBV12-4; CDR3aa: CASRPFGNEQFF
v_gene: TRBV28; CDR3aa: CASTWGAGYEQYF
v_gene: TRBV5-5; CDR3aa: CASSLVQRTDTQYF
v_gene: TRBV18; CDR3aa: CASSPGVRGSQPQHF
v_gene: TRBV5-1; CDR3aa: CASSLSGQGGSTDTQYF